The present T cell receptor beta chain was sequenced within a study of technical replicates of blood from several donors. Sequencing used immunoSEQ multiplex PCR; TCRdb keeps in-frame clones, though not all of them. The data show about 62,000 clones, with just under 90% seen just once and 4.8% held by the top ten. This CDR3 comprises 16 residues. Deletions cut 1 base from V and 6 bases from J, with 15 bases between. CDR1 is MNHEY, CDR2 SVGAGI, per germline. The material sequenced was PBMCs. The chain is built from TRBV6-5 and TRBJ2-2, with D perhaps matching TRBD2 (7 bases). The TCR originated in a human donor in good health. Some clones in this sample may be carry-over from other donors' samples. The CDR3 reads CASSYYRGAVPGELFF. The DNA for the CDR3 is TGTGCCAGCAGTTACTATCGGGGGGCGGTTCCCGGGGAGCTGTTTTTT.